Below, 25 T cell receptor beta chains from the same sample are listed, as sequenced in a study of T-cell reconstitution after alpha-beta-depleted transplantation in children. Unique molecular identifiers featured in how the TCRbeta library was prepared. MiXCR, run by TCRdb on the PCR reads, gives a single entry per CDR3 protein. The table lists hundreds of thousands of distinct CDR3 sequences, about 10% of them singletons. Sequences were derived from PBMCs from the stem cell graft donor, sampled from the stem cell graft. The receptors were gathered from a human donor who donated a stem cell graft to a child with acute myeloid leukemia.

This clonotype was found a few times. The chain links TRBV11-2 to TRBJ2-1; 9 bases align to TRBD2. The CDR3 has 14 residues. Germline V lookup: CDR1 SGHAT, CDR2 FQNNGV. J lost 7 bases, V lost 6 bases, and 7 bases had no gene match. CDR3 amino acids: CASSISGRNNEQFF. The CDR3, as DNA: TGTGCCAGCAGTATCAGCGGGAGGAATAATGAGCAGTTCTTC.

The rearrangement uses TRBV4-3 and TRBJ2-5; a possible D gene is TRBD2 (8 bases). The CDR3 contains 16 residues. V was clipped by 0 bases and J by 7 bases, with 18 bases between them. The germline CDR1 and CDR2 sequences are LGHNA and YSLEER. DNA of the CDR3: TGCGCCAGCAGCCAAGACTCAGGGGGACTAGTGTGGACCCAGTACTTC. Protein: CASSQDSGGLVWTQYF.

This clonotype has a count of ten or more. This chain links TRBV20-1 with TRBJ2-1; 9 positions agree with TRBD2. The trim removed 5 bases at V and 0 bases at J, leaving 5 bases unmatched. Germline loops: CDR1 DFQATT, CDR2 SNEGSKA (reference sequence). The CDR3 has 15 residues. CDR3 in amino acids: CSAVSGSHSYNEQFF. As DNA, the CDR3 is TGCAGTGCTGTTAGCGGGAGTCACTCCTACAATGAGCAGTTCTTC.

The J gene is TRBJ1-3, the V gene TRBV20-1; a weak D match, TRBD1 (5 bases). Trimming took off 0 bases at V and 11 bases at J, with 17 bases between the two ends. This CDR3 comprises 14 residues. The germline CDR1 and CDR2 sequences are DFQATT and SNEGSKA (reference sequence). DNA of the CDR3: TGCAGTGCTAGAGATGGGGGTTCGGACAAGGCCATATATTTT. Protein: CSARDGGSDKAIYF.

This clonotype has a count of ten or more. The chain carries TRBV29-1 and TRBJ2-5, with 9 positions matching TRBD1. Germline values: CDR1 SQVTM, CDR2 ANQGSEA. The CDR3 is 14 amino acids. J lost 4 bases, V lost 0 bases, and 3 bases had no gene match. The CDR3 DNA sequence: TGCAGCGTTGAAGACACGGGACAGGGAGAGACCCAGTACTTC. It encodes CSVEDTGQGETQYF. Full variable domain (missing parts from reference TRBV29-1 and TRBJ2-5): SAVISQKPSRDICQRGTSLTIQCQVDSQVTMMFWYRQQPGQSLTLIATANQGSEATYESGFVIDKFPISRPNLTFSTLTVSNMSPEDSSIYLCSVEDTGQGETQYFGPGTRLLVL.

A few counts support this clonotype. The V gene is TRBV5-1, the J gene TRBJ2-5; D might be TRBD2 (5 bases). CDR1 is SGHRS, CDR2 YFSETQ, per germline. V was trimmed by 4 bases and J by 5 bases, leaving 21 bases between them. This CDR3 region has 16 residues. In DNA form, the CDR3 reads TGCGCCAGCAGCGTGGGCTACCTCCCCGGGGAGGAGACCCAGTACTTC. Translation gives CASSVGYLPGEETQYF. Looking up the rest from reference TRBV5-1 and TRBJ2-5 gives the full variable domain: KAGVTQTPRYLIKTRGQQVTLSCSPISGHRSVSWYQQTPGQGLQFLFEYFSETQRNKGNFPGRFSGRQFSNSRSEMNVSTLELGDSALYLCASSVGYLPGEETQYFGPGTRLLVL.

This clonotype was detected many times. V usage is TRBV28 and J usage is TRBJ2-7; D unclear. The CDR3 covers 15 residues. Trimming pared 6 bases from V and 2 bases from J, leaving 17 bases between. Looked up from germline, CDR1 is MDHEN and CDR2 is SYDVKM. CDR3 DNA: TGTGCCAGCAGCCTAGACTGGAAAGCCCCCTACGAGCAGTACTTC. It is translated as CASSLDWKAPYEQYF.

This clonotype has more than one count but fewer than ten. The J gene is TRBJ2-4, the V gene TRBV29-1; D remains ambiguous. The germline gives CDR1 SQVTM, CDR2 ANQGSEA. V was cut by 2 bases and J by 1 base, with 18 bases left in between. The CDR3 is 17 residues long. DNA for the CDR3: TGCAGCGTTGAACACGGTTTTGGTGAAAGGGCCAAAAACATTCAGTACTTC. Residues: CSVEHGFGERAKNIQYF.

This clonotype has only a few counts. This chain connects TRBV5-4 to TRBJ2-5; D may match TRBD1 or TRBD2 (6 bases each). Trimming pared 0 bases from V and 4 bases from J, leaving 13 bases between. From germline, CDR1 is SGHNT and CDR2 YYREEE (reference sequence). The CDR3 is 15 residues long. CDR3 residues: CASSLEGGPIETQYF. CDR3 DNA sequence: TGTGCCAGCAGCTTGGAAGGGGGGCCTATAGAGACCCAGTACTTC.

This clonotype was counted ten times or more. This rearrangement joins TRBV11-2 to TRBJ2-6, with 7 bases matching TRBD1. The germline V gene encodes CDR1 SGHAT and CDR2 FQNNGV. This CDR3 is 18 amino acids long. V shed 1 base, J shed 0 bases, and the junction held 6 bases outside the gene matches. CDR3 DNA sequence: TGTGCCAGCAGCTTAGGTACAGGGGCTCTCTCTGGGGCCAACGTCCTGACTTTC. Amino acids: CASSLGTGALSGANVLTF.

This clonotype occurred a few times. J is TRBJ2-7 and V is TRBV11-1; TRBD1 might be the D (6 bases). Trimming removed 4 bases from V and 3 bases from J, with 10 bases in between. The CDR3 spans 13 residues. CDR1 SGHAT and CDR2 FQDESV come from the germline V gene (reference sequence). The CDR3 loop reads CASSWLDSYEQYF. The CDR3 nucleotides read TGTGCCAGCAGCTGGTTGGACAGCTACGAGCAGTACTTC.

Concerning this clonotype itself: One end of the junction is discordant with germline, which a read error may explain. V usage is TRBV3-1 and J usage is TRBJ2-2; possibly TRBD1 or TRBD2 for D (5 bases each). The CDR3 runs 14 residues. Germline V gene data show CDR1 as LGHDT and CDR2 as YNNKEL (reference sequence). The CDR3 reads CASSQGTNYGELFF. Here the CDR3 DNA reads TGTGCCAGCAGTCAAGGGACCAATTACGGGGAGCTGTTTTTT.

V usage is TRBV11-2 and J usage is TRBJ2-7, with 7 bases that match TRBD1. V shed 0 bases and J 8 bases; nucleotides not matched to a gene: 13. This CDR3 region has 16 residues. CDR1 is SGHAT, CDR2 FQNNGV, per germline. The CDR3 region has the DNA TGTGCCAGCAGCTTAGATATCGGGACAGCCCCTAAGAAGCAGTACTTC. This gives the protein CASSLDIGTAPKKQYF.

This chain connects TRBV24-1 to TRBJ2-5, with 9 bases lining up with TRBD1. CDR3 length: 15 residues. J lost 5 bases, V lost 3 bases, and 6 bases had no gene match. CDR1 and CDR2 (germline): KGHDR, SFDVKD. This CDR3 reads CATSDAPGTGETQYF. In nucleotides, the CDR3 is TGTGCCACCAGTGATGCTCCCGGGACAGGGGAGACCCAGTACTTC.

This clonotype was seen more than once but under ten times. The chain is built from TRBV7-3 and TRBJ2-5, with D perhaps TRBD1 or TRBD2 (5 bases each). The CDR3 consists of 13 residues. Germline-derived CDR1 and CDR2 are SGHTA and FQGTGA. With 6 bases removed from V and 5 bases from J, the gap between germline ends came to 13 bases. The DNA for the CDR3 is TGTGCCAGCAGTTCCGGGACCGGGGAGACCCAGTACTTC. Protein product: CASSSGTGETQYF.

Only a few counts were recorded for this clonotype. The V gene is TRBV10-3, the J gene TRBJ1-5; TRBD1 agrees at 8 bases. The CDR3 loop spans 17 amino acids. Germline assignment: CDR1 ENHRY and CDR2 SYGVKD. J gave up 2 bases and V 4 bases, and 10 bases lay outside the gene matches. Here the CDR3 DNA reads TGTGCCATCAGTGCGCACCAGGGGGCGGGTGGCAATCAGCCCCAGCATTTT. The encoded protein is CAISAHQGAGGNQPQHF.

This clonotype occurred a few times. The chain combines TRBV28 with TRBJ2-3, with TRBD1 as a possible D gene (6 bases). Trimming removed 8 bases from V and 1 base from J, with 16 bases in between. The CDR3 sequence is 15 residues long. Germline loops: CDR1 MDHEN, CDR2 SYDVKM. In DNA, the CDR3 is TGTGCCAGCGTGGGGGCAGGCCTCGGCACAGATACGCAGTATTTT. This translates into CASVGAGLGTDTQYF.

There are many counts of this clonotype. The chain employs TRBV29-1 and TRBJ2-3; 9 bases are shared with TRBD1. With 7 bases clipped from V and 6 bases from J, the junction kept 5 bases outside the gene matches. The germline CDR1 and CDR2 sequences are SQVTM and ANQGSEA. There are 12 residues in the CDR3. The CDR3 DNA is TGCAGCGGGGGGACAGGGAGCGATACGCAGTATTTT. Amino acid sequence: CSGGTGSDTQYF.

This clonotype was detected ten times or more. The chain recombines TRBV7-2 with TRBJ1-1; no clear D. The CDR3 totals 14 residues. The V and J ends lost 7 bases and 4 bases respectively, with 16 bases between them. Germline CDR1 is SGHTA and CDR2 is FQGNSA. Here the CDR3 DNA reads TGTGCCAGCACCTCCAGGCACGGGATCACTGAAGCTTTCTTT. Translated: CASTSRHGITEAFF.

V gene TRBV10-3 combines with J gene TRBJ2-1; tentatively, D is TRBD1 (6 bases). In germline, CDR1 is ENHRY, CDR2 SYGVKD. V was cut by 5 bases and J by 3 bases, with 14 bases left in between. This CDR3 has 15 residues. The CDR3 here is CAISLTLDSYNEQFF. The DNA for the CDR3 is TGTGCCATCAGTCTCACCTTGGACAGCTACAATGAGCAGTTCTTC.

This clonotype has more than one count but fewer than ten. The chain links TRBV20-1 to TRBJ2-5, with TRBD2 matching 12 bases. V was pared by 3 bases and J by 2 bases, with 4 bases of the junction left unmatched. This CDR3 comprises 15 residues. Germline CDR1 reads DFQATT; CDR2 reads SNEGSKA (reference sequence). CDR3: CSASKTSGRQETQYF. The DNA of the CDR3 is TGCAGTGCTAGTAAGACTAGCGGGAGACAAGAGACCCAGTACTTC.

V is TRBV28 and J is TRBJ2-3, with 9 bases fitting TRBD2. J was trimmed by 0 bases and V by 8 bases; bases with no gene match: 6. CDR1 MDHEN and CDR2 SYDVKM come from the germline V gene. The CDR3 loop spans 15 amino acids. The CDR3 loop reads CASRKREASTDTQYF. CDR3 nucleotides: TGTGCCAGCCGGAAGCGGGAGGCCAGCACAGATACGCAGTATTTT.

The rearrangement joins TRBV20-1 to TRBJ1-4, with D perhaps matching TRBD1 (5 bases). The CDR3 runs to 14 residues. Trimming pared 6 bases from V and 2 bases from J, leaving 13 bases between. The V gene's germline CDR1 is DFQATT and CDR2 SNEGSKA (reference sequence). The CDR3 reads CSAAPPGTNEKLFF. As DNA, the CDR3 is TGCAGTGCAGCCCCCCCAGGGACTAATGAAAAACTGTTTTTT.

This clonotype was observed many times. V and J are TRBV6-1 and TRBJ2-2, with D hard to call. Germline CDR1 and CDR2: MNHNS and SASEGT. V was shortened by 6 bases and J by 1 base, with 12 bases between the two germline ends. The CDR3 covers 15 residues. DNA of the CDR3: TGTGCCAGCAGCCAACCTTCGAGGAACACCGGGGAGCTGTTTTTT. It translates to CASSQPSRNTGELFF.

The chain links TRBV6-5 to TRBJ1-4, with 7 bases aligning to TRBD1. J was trimmed by 8 bases and V by 2 bases; bases with no gene match: 5. This CDR3 comprises 14 residues. CDR1 and CDR2 from the germline V gene are MNHEY and SVGAGI. The CDR3 DNA follows: TGTGCCAGCAGTTACACGACAGGGAAGGAAAAACTGTTTTTT. Translation: CASSYTTGKEKLFF.